The rows below give T cell receptor beta chains drawn from one sample of a study of cytomegalovirus exposure and HLA in healthy donors. Measured with immunoSEQ multiplex PCR; TCRdb has only the in-frame clones, and not every one. The repertoire holds tens of thousands of clones, approximately 96% seen once, with about 4.4% in the top ten. The sample taken for sequencing was PBMCs. The receptor source for this set is a man aged 18 to 35 in good health and CMV-seropositive. CDR3s include the opening cysteine and the closing phenylalanine or tryptophan. D genes are given only for firm matches. Size values are once, few and many counts, or a class for expanded clones, and some rows have none.

CDR3nt	CDR3aa	d_gene	j_gene	abundance	v_gene
TGTGCCAGCAGCTATTCCGGGACTAGCGGGGCGGGTGGGGAGCTGTTTTTT	CASSYSGTSGAGGELFF	TRBD2	TRBJ2-2	.	TRBV9
TGTGCCAGCTCACTTGGGACAGGGGGCGGCTTAGCTGGCTACACCTTC	CASSLGTGGGLAGYTF	TRBD1	TRBJ1-2	once	TRBV18
TGTGCCAGCAGGTTTAGCGGGGGGTACGAGCAGTACTTC	CASRFSGGYEQYF	TRBD2	TRBJ2-7	.	TRBV25-1
TGTGCCAGCAGCAAAAAGGTCCCTAGCGGGGGGCGGGATACGCAGTATTTT	CASSKKVPSGGRDTQYF	.	TRBJ2-3	.	TRBV21-1
TGCGCCAGCAGTGAGTTGTCGGGCTCCTACAATGAGCAGTTCTTC	CASSELSGSYNEQFF	.	TRBJ2-1	.	TRBV10-1
TGCGCCACCTCCACAGGGTTCACTGAAGCTTTCTTT	CATSTGFTEAFF	.	TRBJ1-1	.	TRBV10-2
TGTGCCAGCAGCGCCCGGACTAGCGGGAGGGCAAACTACAATGAGCAGTTCTTC	CASSARTSGRANYNEQFF	TRBD2	TRBJ2-1	.	TRBV9
TGCAGCGTTATGACACTCATGAACACTGAAGCTTTCTTT	CSVMTLMNTEAFF	.	TRBJ1-1	.	TRBV29-1
TGTGCCAGCAGCCCGCTAGATGGCGGACAAGAGACCCAGTACTTC	CASSPLDGGQETQYF	.	TRBJ2-5	.	TRBV6-5
TGTGCCAGCAGTCAGGTCGGGATCGGGGAGCTGTTTTTT	CASSQVGIGELFF	.	TRBJ2-2	.	TRBV4-2
TGTGCCAGCAGCTTGAGGGGCTTTGAAGCTTTCTTT	CASSLRGFEAFF	.	TRBJ1-1	.	TRBV5-4
TGTGCCAGCAGTTTATACCCCTCTACAGGATTCTTCTACGAGCAGTACTTC	CASSLYPSTGFFYEQYF	.	TRBJ2-7	.	TRBV27
TGTGCCAGCAGCTCACAGAACACCGGGGAGCTGTTTTTT	CASSSQNTGELFF	.	TRBJ2-2	once	TRBV11-2
TGTGCCAGCAGCTTGGACCTGACAGGGAGAGAGACCCAGTACTTC	CASSLDLTGRETQYF	TRBD1	TRBJ2-5	once	TRBV5-4
TGTGCCAGCAGCTCGGTAGCGAGAGGGAACTACGAGCAGTACTTC	CASSSVARGNYEQYF	.	TRBJ2-7	.	TRBV11-2
TGTGCCAGCAGTGACCTGATGACAGGGGCGGGAGGCTACACCTTC	CASSDLMTGAGGYTF	TRBD1	TRBJ1-2	.	TRBV27
TGTGCCAGCAGCCTTGGACAGGGGAGTCAGCCCCAGCATTTT	CASSLGQGSQPQHF	TRBD1	TRBJ1-5	.	TRBV2
TGCGCCAGCAGGACTAGCGGTAACTACAATGAGCAGTTCTTC	CASRTSGNYNEQFF	TRBD2	TRBJ2-1	.	TRBV5-1
TGTGCCAGCAGCTTTCTGGGACAAGACACTGAAGCTTTCTTT	CASSFLGQDTEAFF	.	TRBJ1-1	.	TRBV11-2
TGTGCCAGCAGCTTAGTTTTCGGCGGGATCCAAGAGACCCAGTACTTC	CASSLVFGGIQETQYF	.	TRBJ2-5	.	TRBV7-9
TGTGCCAGCAGCCTAAGCAGGGGGACTGGGGCCAACGTCCTGACTTTC	CASSLSRGTGANVLTF	TRBD1	TRBJ2-6	.	TRBV11-2
TGTGCCTGGAGTGTACTAACTAGCGAGGAGACCCAGTACTTC	CAWSVLTSEETQYF	TRBD2	TRBJ2-5	.	TRBV30
TGTGCCTGGAGTGTTTTGTTTCTGCGGGGTGAATACAATGAGCAGTTCTTC	CAWSVLFLRGEYNEQFF	.	TRBJ2-1	.	TRBV30
TGCAGTGCTAGAATAGAGGGAGGGCTCACCTTC	CSARIEGGLTF	.	TRBJ1-2	.	TRBV20-1
TGTGCCAGCAGGAACCGAGCGGAAGTGGTTCCTAATGAGCAGTTCTTC	CASRNRAEVVPNEQFF	.	TRBJ2-1	.	TRBV28